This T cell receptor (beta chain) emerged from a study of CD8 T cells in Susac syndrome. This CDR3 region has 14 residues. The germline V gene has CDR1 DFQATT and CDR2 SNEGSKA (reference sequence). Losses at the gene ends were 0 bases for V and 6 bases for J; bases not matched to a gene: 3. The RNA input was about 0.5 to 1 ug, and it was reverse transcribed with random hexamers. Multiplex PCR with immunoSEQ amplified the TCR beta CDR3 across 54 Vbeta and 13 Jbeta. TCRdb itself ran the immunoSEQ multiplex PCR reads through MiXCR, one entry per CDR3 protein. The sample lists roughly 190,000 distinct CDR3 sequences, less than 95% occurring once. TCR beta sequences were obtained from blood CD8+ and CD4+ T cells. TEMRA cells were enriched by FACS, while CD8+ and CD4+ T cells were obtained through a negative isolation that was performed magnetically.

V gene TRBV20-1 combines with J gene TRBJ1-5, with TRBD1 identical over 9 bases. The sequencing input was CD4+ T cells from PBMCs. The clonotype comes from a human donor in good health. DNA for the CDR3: TGCAGTGCTAGAGAACAGGGGGCGAGTCAGCCCCAGCATTTT. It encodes CSAREQGASQPQHF.